The 27 T cell receptor beta chains below were found in one sample sequenced in a study of OX40 agonist ivuxolimab in advanced cancers. Here immunoSEQ multiplex PCR was the method, and the copy in TCRdb shows in-frame clones only, minus some. The profile shows tens of thousands of clones, roughly 89% of them singletons. This specimen was CD4+ or CD8+ T cells sorted from blood, taken in a trial of the OX40 agonist ivuxolimab. The receptors shown here come from an adult with an advanced solid tumor such as melanoma, head and neck, liver or kidney cancer.

This clone turned up a few times. The rearrangement uses TRBV7-8 and TRBJ2-3, with D hard to call. Trimming took 2 bases from V and 2 from J, leaving 17 bases between them. Germline V gene data show CDR1 as SGHVS and CDR2 as FQNEAQ. CDR3 length equals 17 residues. CDR3 nucleotide sequence: TGTGCCAGCAGCTTATTTCTGGACCAACTAATCACAGATACGCAGTATTTT. Translated, it gives CASSLFLDQLITDTQYF. Full variable domain (missing parts from reference TRBV7-8 and TRBJ2-3): GAGVSQSPRYKVAKRGQDVALRCDPISGHVSLFWYQQALGQGPEFLTYFQNEAQLDKSGLPSDRFFAERPEGSVSTLKIQRTQQEDSAVYLCASSLFLDQLITDTQYFGPGTRLTVL.

The V gene is TRBV5-4, the J gene TRBJ2-7; tentatively, D is TRBD1 or TRBD2 (5 bases each). The V gene lost 4 bases and the J gene lost 4 bases, with 21 bases spanning the gap. Germline V gene data show CDR1 as SGHNT and CDR2 as YYREEE (reference sequence). This CDR3 spans 16 amino acids. CDR3 in DNA: TGTGCCAGCAGCCTTAGCCAGGGAGTAAGACGGTACGAGCAGTACTTC. Its protein is CASSLSQGVRRYEQYF.

V is TRBV10-2 and J is TRBJ2-2; D remains unclear. V lost 0 bases and J 0 bases, leaving 8 bases between the germline ends. The CDR3 has 16 residues. The V gene's germline CDR1 is WSHSY and CDR2 SAAADI. CDR3 loop: CASSESGPANTGELFF. The CDR3, as DNA: TGCGCCAGCAGTGAGTCCGGGCCTGCGAACACCGGGGAGCTGTTTTTT.

V gene TRBV15 combines with J gene TRBJ2-3; D ambiguous. The germline CDR1 and CDR2 sequences are LNHNV and YYDKDF (reference sequence). The V end was cut by 0 bases, the J end by 1 base, with 8 bases between. This CDR3 comprises 15 residues. In DNA form, the CDR3 reads TGTGCCACCAGCAGAGACAGACTTGGCACAGATACGCAGTATTTT. This encodes CATSRDRLGTDTQYF.

The chain couples TRBV11-3 to TRBJ1-1, with 9 bases identical to TRBD1. Germline-derived CDR1 and CDR2 are SGHNT and YENEEA. With 5 bases clipped from V and 4 bases from J, the junction kept 5 bases outside the gene matches. The CDR3 extends over 14 amino acids. The CDR3 sequence is CASSQGTGTTEAFF. CDR3 nucleotides: TGTGCCAGCAGCCAGGGGACAGGGACCACTGAAGCTTTCTTT.

The rearrangement links TRBV28 to TRBJ2-5; D gene ambiguous. The CDR3 runs to 15 residues. V was shortened by 1 base and J by 2 bases, with 11 bases between the two germline ends. Germline values: CDR1 MDHEN, CDR2 SYDVKM. The CDR3 DNA reads as TGTGCCAGCAGTTTATTAGATGCAGAGCAAGAGACCCAGTACTTC. Its protein is CASSLLDAEQETQYF.

This chain connects TRBV30 to TRBJ2-5, with D unclear. The CDR3 totals 13 residues. Germline V gene lookup returns CDR1 GTSNPN and CDR2 SVGIG (reference sequence). Deletions cut 0 bases from V and 3 bases from J, with 8 bases between. The chain's CDR3 is CAWSVWEKETQYF. The CDR3 DNA is TGTGCCTGGAGTGTCTGGGAAAAAGAGACCCAGTACTTC.

V usage is TRBV2 and J usage is TRBJ1-1; TRBD1 might be the D (5 bases). The CDR3 has 13 amino acids. Germline V gives CDR1 SNHLY, CDR2 FYNNEI. The V end was cut by 4 bases, the J end by 10 bases, with 16 bases between. As DNA, the CDR3 is TGTGCCAGCAGTGTAGGCGTAGGGACCGGAGCTTTCTTT. Protein product: CASSVGVGTGAFF.

V usage is TRBV29-1 and J usage is TRBJ2-2; 11 bases align to TRBD1. The germline gives CDR1 SQVTM, CDR2 ANQGSEA. The V gene end was trimmed by 6 bases and the J gene end by 4 bases; junction bases not matched to a gene: 1. This CDR3 has 13 amino acids. The CDR3: CSVDRGLTGELFF. The CDR3 DNA follows: TGCAGCGTGGACAGGGGGCTCACCGGGGAGCTGTTTTTT.

This clone was found once. The genes are TRBV5-4 and TRBJ2-5; 7 positions agree with TRBD1. Unmatched junction bases numbered 8, after V lost 4 bases and J lost 5 bases. This CDR3 spans 14 amino acids. CDR1 SGHNT and CDR2 YYREEE come from the germline V gene (reference sequence). The CDR3: CASSQPQGQETQYF. The CDR3 coding sequence is TGTGCCAGCAGCCAGCCACAGGGGCAGGAGACCCAGTACTTC.

The sample holds a few counts of this clone. The chain links TRBV10-3 to TRBJ1-1; 8 bases match TRBD1. With 5 bases clipped from V and 5 bases from J, the junction kept 7 bases outside the gene matches. The CDR3 runs 14 residues. From germline, CDR1 is ENHRY and CDR2 SYGVKD. The CDR3: CAISLSDRDTEAFF. The DNA for the CDR3 is TGTGCCATCAGTCTTTCGGACAGGGATACTGAAGCTTTCTTT.

The chain uses TRBV18 and TRBJ1-1; tentative D call: TRBD1 (5 bases). Germline V gene data show CDR1 as KGHSH and CDR2 as LQKENI. V lost 1 base, J lost 2 bases, and 8 bases lay in between. This CDR3 has 14 residues. The CDR3 nucleotides read TGTGCCAGCTCACCACGGGGGAGCAACACTGAAGCTTTCTTT. Its translation is CASSPRGSNTEAFF.

V and J are TRBV6-5 and TRBJ2-7; perhaps TRBD1 as D (6 bases). CDR1 is MNHEY and CDR2 is SVGAGI in the germline V gene. This CDR3 has 12 amino acids. V gave up 7 bases and J gave up 4 bases, with 11 bases separating them. The CDR3 loop is CASKQGPYEQYF. The CDR3 nucleotides are TGTGCCAGCAAACAGGGACCATACGAGCAGTACTTC.

This clone has a single count. V and J are TRBV30 and TRBJ2-1; TRBD2 agrees at 7 bases. CDR1 is GTSNPN and CDR2 is SVGIG in the germline V gene (reference sequence). After removal of 1 base from V and 5 bases from J, the junction contained 5 bases not matched to a gene. This CDR3 has 14 residues. CDR3 sequence reads: CAWSASTSNNEQFF. CDR3 coding DNA: TGTGCCTGGAGTGCCTCGACTAGCAACAATGAGCAGTTCTTC.

V is TRBV7-2 and J is TRBJ1-2; D call uncertain. Germline V CDR1 and CDR2: SGHTA, FQGNSA. The CDR3 contains 14 residues. Trimming took 2 bases from V and 2 from J, leaving 9 bases between them. CDR3 in amino acids: CASSLNAINYGYTF. The CDR3 region has the DNA TGTGCCAGCAGCTTAAATGCGATAAACTATGGCTACACCTTC.

This chain links TRBV5-1 with TRBJ2-3; possibly TRBD1 for D (6 bases). The CDR3 runs to 15 residues. V dropped 1 base and J dropped 1 base, with 10 bases sitting between them. Germline assignment: CDR1 SGHRS and CDR2 YFSETQ. The CDR3 sequence is CASSLSGDGTDTQYF. The CDR3 DNA reads as TGCGCCAGCAGCTTGTCAGGGGATGGCACAGATACGCAGTATTTT.

The V gene is TRBV4-2, the J gene TRBJ1-2; 7 nucleotides match TRBD1. Looked up from germline, CDR1 is LGHNA and CDR2 is YNFKEQ. After removal of 4 bases from V and 4 bases from J, the junction contained 6 bases not matched to a gene. This CDR3 has 14 amino acids. DNA of the CDR3: TGTGCCAGCAGCCCCGGGACAGAAGTCTATGGCTACACCTTC. It is translated as CASSPGTEVYGYTF.

The chain is built from TRBV6-6 and TRBJ2-3; TRBD2 aligns across 8 bases. V gave up 4 bases and J gave up 6 bases; unmatched junction bases: 6. Looked up from germline, CDR1 is MNHNY and CDR2 is SVGAGI (reference sequence). This CDR3 is 14 amino acids long. The DNA for the CDR3 is TGTGCCAGCAGTTCACCGGGACTAGTGGATACGCAGTATTTT. This gives the protein CASSSPGLVDTQYF.

The V and J genes are TRBV30 and TRBJ2-3; the D is unclear. Germline-derived CDR1 and CDR2 are GTSNPN and SVGIG (reference sequence). Trimming shortened V by 5 bases and J by 8 bases, and 11 bases separated the two germline ends. The CDR3 contains 11 residues. CDR3 DNA: TGTGCCTGGGGTAACTACGGTACGCAGTATTTT. It codes for CAWGNYGTQYF. Looking up the rest from reference TRBV30 and TRBJ2-3 gives the full variable domain: SQTIHQWPATLVQPVGSPLSLECTVEGTSNPNLYWYRQAAGRGLQLLFYSVGIGQISSEVPQNLSASRPQDRQFILSSKKLLLSDSGFYLCAWGNYGTQYFGPGTRLTVL.

The V gene is TRBV6-1, the J gene TRBJ2-5; possibly TRBD1 for D (6 bases). V lost 4 bases and J 1 base, leaving 16 bases between the germline ends. The CDR3 spans 16 residues. In germline, CDR1 is MNHNS, CDR2 SASEGT. The CDR3 DNA reads TGTGCCAGCAGTGCTTCCCGACAGGCAAGCCAAGAGACCCAGTACTTC. Translating it yields CASSASRQASQETQYF.

The chain employs TRBV15 and TRBJ2-1, with TRBD2 matching over 9 bases. Trimming removed 0 bases from V and 7 bases from J; junction bases left unmatched: 13. This CDR3 spans 18 amino acids. Germline assignment: CDR1 LNHNV and CDR2 YYDKDF (reference sequence). The CDR3 sequence: CATSRDSASGMAGNEQFF. For the CDR3, the DNA is TGTGCCACCAGCAGAGATTCGGCTAGCGGGATGGCCGGGAATGAGCAGTTCTTC.

The chain uses TRBV5-1 and TRBJ2-1, with D possibly being TRBD1 or TRBD2 (6 bases each). There are 16 residues in the CDR3. From germline, CDR1 is SGHRS and CDR2 YFSETQ. Deletions cut 3 bases from V and 4 bases from J, with 17 bases between. CDR3 coding DNA: TGCGCCAGCAGCTCCGTCGGGCAGGGGACTTACAATGAGCAGTTCTTC. Protein sequence: CASSSVGQGTYNEQFF.

The chain has TRBV18 and TRBJ2-1, with D unresolved. Germline V lookup: CDR1 KGHSH, CDR2 LQKENI. The CDR3 consists of 16 residues. V was cut by 3 bases and J by 0 bases, with 12 bases left in between. The CDR3 loop is CASSPREIFSYNEQFF. The CDR3 DNA reads TGTGCCAGCTCACCGAGAGAAATTTTCTCCTACAATGAGCAGTTCTTC.

The genes are TRBV29-1 and TRBJ2-1, with 9 bases identical to TRBD1. CDR1 and CDR2 (germline): SQVTM, ANQGSEA. This CDR3 contains 14 residues. The junction had 9 bases not matched to a gene; V was cut back by 8 bases and J by 4 bases. The CDR3: CSSSTGTGYNEQFF. CDR3 bases: TGCAGCTCATCAACCGGGACAGGGTACAATGAGCAGTTCTTC.

The chain combines TRBV10-3 with TRBJ2-3; D not certain. Germline V lookup: CDR1 ENHRY, CDR2 SYGVKD. V was cut by 3 bases and J by 6 bases, with 13 bases left in between. This CDR3 contains 14 residues. The CDR3: CAISERAFADTQYF. CDR3 nucleotides: TGTGCCATCAGTGAAAGAGCTTTTGCTGATACGCAGTATTTT.

V is TRBV5-1 and J is TRBJ2-3, with a possible D match to TRBD2 (6 bases). Germline V lookup: CDR1 SGHRS, CDR2 YFSETQ. CDR3 length: 14 amino acids. Trimming shortened V by 3 bases and J by 3 bases, and 11 bases separated the two germline ends. The CDR3 reads CASSSGVNTDTQYF. Here the CDR3 DNA reads TGCGCCAGCAGCTCGGGAGTGAATACAGATACGCAGTATTTT.

This chain uses TRBV7-2 with TRBJ2-6; D gene unclear. This CDR3 has 15 residues. Germline-derived CDR1 and CDR2 are SGHTA and FQGNSA. The V and J ends lost 1 base and 0 bases respectively, with 4 bases between them. This CDR3 reads CASSLDISGANVLTF. In DNA, the CDR3 is TGTGCCAGCAGCTTAGACATCTCTGGGGCCAACGTCCTGACTTTC.